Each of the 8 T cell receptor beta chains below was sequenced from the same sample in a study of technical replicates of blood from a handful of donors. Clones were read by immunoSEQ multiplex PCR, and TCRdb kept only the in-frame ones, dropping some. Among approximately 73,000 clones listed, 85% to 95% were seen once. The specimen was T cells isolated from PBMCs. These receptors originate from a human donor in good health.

CDR3 in amino acids: CASSRPGQGAVTEAFF. As DNA, the CDR3 is TGTGCCAGCAGCAGACCGGGACAGGGGGCGGTCACTGAAGCTTTCTTT. V and J are TRBV7-9 and TRBJ1-1, with 12 bases aligning to TRBD1. Germline V gene lookup returns CDR1 SEHNR and CDR2 FQNEAQ (reference sequence). The CDR3 length is 16 residues. Germline trimming cut 5 bases from V and 4 bases from J; bases unmatched to any gene: 8.

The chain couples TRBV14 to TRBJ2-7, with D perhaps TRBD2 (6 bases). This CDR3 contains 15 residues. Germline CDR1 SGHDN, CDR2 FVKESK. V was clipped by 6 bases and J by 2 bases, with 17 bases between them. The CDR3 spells CASSARFSGAYEQYF. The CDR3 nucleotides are TGTGCCAGCAGTGCCAGATTTTCGGGGGCCTACGAGCAGTACTTC.

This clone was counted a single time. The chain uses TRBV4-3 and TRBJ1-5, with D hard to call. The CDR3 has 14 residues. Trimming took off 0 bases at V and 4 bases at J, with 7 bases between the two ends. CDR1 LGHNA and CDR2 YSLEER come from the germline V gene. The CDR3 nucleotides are TGCGCCAGCAGCCAAGATTGGCTGAATCAGCCCCAGCATTTT. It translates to CASSQDWLNQPQHF.

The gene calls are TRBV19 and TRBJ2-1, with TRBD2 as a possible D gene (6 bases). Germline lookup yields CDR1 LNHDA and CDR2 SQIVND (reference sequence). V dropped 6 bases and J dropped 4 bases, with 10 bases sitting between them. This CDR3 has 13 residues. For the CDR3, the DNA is TGTGCCAGTAGCGAGGACTATTACAATGAGCAGTTCTTC. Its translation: CASSEDYYNEQFF.

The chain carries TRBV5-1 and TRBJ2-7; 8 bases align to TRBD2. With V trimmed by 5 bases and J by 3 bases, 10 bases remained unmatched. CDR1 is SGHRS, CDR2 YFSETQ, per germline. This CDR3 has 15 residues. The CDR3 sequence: CASRKMASGFYEQYF. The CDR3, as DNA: TGCGCCAGCAGGAAAATGGCTAGCGGGTTCTACGAGCAGTACTTC. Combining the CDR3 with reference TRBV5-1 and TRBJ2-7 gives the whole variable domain KAGVTQTPRYLIKTRGQQVTLSCSPISGHRSVSWYQQTPGQGLQFLFEYFSETQRNKGNFPGRFSGRQFSNSRSEMNVSTLELGDSALYLCASRKMASGFYEQYFGPGTRLTVT.

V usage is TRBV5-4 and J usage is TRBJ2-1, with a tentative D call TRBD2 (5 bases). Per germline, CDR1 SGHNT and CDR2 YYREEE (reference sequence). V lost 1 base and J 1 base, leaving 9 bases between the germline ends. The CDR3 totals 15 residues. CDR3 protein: CASSLRLSSYNEQFF. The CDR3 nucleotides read TGTGCCAGCAGCTTGCGACTAAGTTCCTACAATGAGCAGTTCTTC. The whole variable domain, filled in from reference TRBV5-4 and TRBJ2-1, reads ETGVTQSPTHLIKTRGQQVTLRCSSQSGHNTVSWYQQALGQGPQFIFQYYREEENGRGNFPPRFSGLQFPNYSSELNVNALELDDSALYLCASSLRLSSYNEQFFGPGTRLTVL.

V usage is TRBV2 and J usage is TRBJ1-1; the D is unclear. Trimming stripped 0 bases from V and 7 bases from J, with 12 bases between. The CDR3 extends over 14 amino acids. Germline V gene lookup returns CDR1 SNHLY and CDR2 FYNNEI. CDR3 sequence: CASSEAGATYEAFF. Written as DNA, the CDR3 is TGTGCCAGCAGTGAAGCGGGCGCCACTTATGAAGCTTTCTTT.

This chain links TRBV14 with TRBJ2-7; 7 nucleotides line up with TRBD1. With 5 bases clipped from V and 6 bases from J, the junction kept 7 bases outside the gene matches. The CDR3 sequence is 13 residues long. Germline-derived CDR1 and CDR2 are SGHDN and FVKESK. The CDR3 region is CASSSTGVREQYF. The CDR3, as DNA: TGTGCCAGCAGCTCAACAGGGGTTCGCGAGCAGTACTTC. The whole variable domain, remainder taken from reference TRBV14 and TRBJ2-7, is EAGVTQFPSHSVIEKGQTVTLRCDPISGHDNLYWYRRVMGKEIKFLLHFVKESKQDESGMPNNRFLAERTGGTYSTLKVQPAELEDSGVYFCASSSTGVREQYFGPGTRLTVT.